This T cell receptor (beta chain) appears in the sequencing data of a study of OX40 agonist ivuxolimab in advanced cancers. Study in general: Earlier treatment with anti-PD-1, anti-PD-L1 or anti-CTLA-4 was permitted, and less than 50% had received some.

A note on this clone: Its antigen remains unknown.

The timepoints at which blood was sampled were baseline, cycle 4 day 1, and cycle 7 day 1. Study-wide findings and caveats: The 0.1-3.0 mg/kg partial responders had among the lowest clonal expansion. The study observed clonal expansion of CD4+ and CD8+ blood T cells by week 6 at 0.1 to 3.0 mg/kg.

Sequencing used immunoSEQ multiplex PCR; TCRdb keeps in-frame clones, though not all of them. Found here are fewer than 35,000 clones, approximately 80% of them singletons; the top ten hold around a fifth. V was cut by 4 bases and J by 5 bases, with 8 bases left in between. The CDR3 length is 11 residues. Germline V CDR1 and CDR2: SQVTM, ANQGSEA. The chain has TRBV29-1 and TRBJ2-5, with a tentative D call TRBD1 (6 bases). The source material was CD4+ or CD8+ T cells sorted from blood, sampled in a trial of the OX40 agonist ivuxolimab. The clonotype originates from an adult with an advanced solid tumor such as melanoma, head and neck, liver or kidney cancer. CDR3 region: CSVAGVETQYF. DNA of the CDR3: TGCAGCGTTGCAGGGGTGGAGACCCAGTACTTC.